Each of the 8 T cell receptor beta chains below was sequenced from the same sample in a study of blood T cells in healthy people across ages. Together with a sample-barcoded 5' primer, a J-beta primer mix was included in a second PCR lasting about 7 to 12 cycles. Using its own MiXCR run on the 5' RACE reads, TCRdb lists one record per CDR3 protein. The sample contains about 1.8 million distinct CDR3 sequences, less than 50% of which appear only once. Sequencing input: blood. Source of these receptors: a woman aged 40 to 49 in good health.

V is TRBV13 and J is TRBJ1-2; D is uncertain. The length of the CDR3 is 13 residues. Looked up from germline, CDR1 is PRHDT and CDR2 is FYEKMQ (reference sequence). V dropped 3 bases and J dropped 3 bases, with 8 bases sitting between them. DNA of the CDR3: TGTGCCAGCAGCTTGGGGAGGTACTATGGCTACACCTTC. This sequence encodes CASSLGRYYGYTF.

This clonotype has more than one count but fewer than ten. The V gene is TRBV6-5, the J gene TRBJ2-5; 8 nucleotides line up with TRBD2. J was trimmed by 5 bases and V by 2 bases; bases with no gene match: 4. The CDR3 is 14 residues long. Germline CDR1 reads MNHEY; CDR2 reads SVGAGI. The CDR3 sequence: CASSYRVAGETQYF. The DNA of the CDR3 is TGTGCCAGCAGTTACAGGGTAGCGGGGGAGACCCAGTACTTC.

The V call is TRBV24-1, the J call TRBJ1-2; TRBD1 is a possible D gene (5 bases). V lost 4 bases and J lost 2, with 16 bases in between. Germline CDR1 is KGHDR and CDR2 is SFDVKD. The CDR3 is 16 amino acids. CDR3: CATSDPRKDSNYGYTF. CDR3 bases: TGTGCCACCAGTGACCCGAGAAAAGACAGCAACTATGGCTACACCTTC.

The CDR3 nucleotides read TGTGCCAGCAGTACCTCTAGGATTCAAGAGACCCAGTACTTC. It yields the protein CASSTSRIQETQYF. This chain links TRBV6-6 with TRBJ2-5; no firm D call. Trimming took 5 bases from V and 2 from J, leaving 12 bases between them. CDR3 length: 14 residues. Germline V gene data show CDR1 as MNHNY and CDR2 as SVGAGI (reference sequence).

This chain uses TRBV27 with TRBJ1-5, with TRBD1 identical over 7 bases. J lost 6 bases, V lost 3 bases, and 5 bases had no gene match. The CDR3 runs 14 residues. Germline V gene data show CDR1 as MNHEY and CDR2 as SMNVEV (reference sequence). The CDR3 bases are TGTGCCAGCAGTTTTCGACAGGGTCGTCAGCCCCAGCATTTT. Translation gives CASSFRQGRQPQHF.

V usage is TRBV29-1 and J usage is TRBJ2-5, with 9 bases that match TRBD2. The V segment lost 4 bases and the J segment 11 bases; nucleotides outside the gene matches: 8. This CDR3 is built from 12 residues. Germline-derived CDR1 and CDR2 are SQVTM and ANQGSEA. Here the CDR3 reads CSVGPSGTEQYF. In nucleotides, the CDR3 is TGCAGCGTTGGTCCTAGCGGGACGGAGCAGTACTTC.

V and J are TRBV20-1 and TRBJ2-1; 14 nucleotides match TRBD2. The CDR3 runs 14 residues. The germline gives CDR1 DFQATT, CDR2 SNEGSKA (reference sequence). Trimming took 3 bases from V and 7 from J; bases not matched to a gene: 2. The CDR3 loop reads CSARRTSGGNEQFF. The CDR3 DNA sequence: TGCAGTGCTAGGAGGACTAGCGGGGGGAATGAGCAGTTCTTC.

The genes are TRBV13 and TRBJ2-4, with D perhaps TRBD1 (5 bases). Trimming took 7 bases from V and 0 from J, leaving 19 bases between them. CDR1 PRHDT and CDR2 FYEKMQ come from the germline V gene (reference sequence). There are 17 residues in the CDR3. Written as DNA, the CDR3 is TGTGCCAGCACCCTTCGCGGACAAAACCTAGCCAAAAACATTCAGTACTTC. Translating gives CASTLRGQNLAKNIQYF.